This TCR beta chain appears in the sequencing data of a study of memory CD4+ T cells and cytomegalovirus serostatus. Study results and caveats: 67 of 164 known CMV-associated TCRbeta sequences appeared in CD4+ memory.

Sequencing was performed with immunoSEQ multiplex PCR; in TCRdb, only in-frame clones are kept and a portion is missing. The sample gives about 29,000 clones, 75% to 85% of which show up once; 0.68% is in the top ten. Single viable CD3+CD4+CD8-CD45RO+ cells were sorted as the memory CD4+ T cells. CD4+ T cells were isolated by positive magnetic selection. Germline loops: CDR1 SGHTA, CDR2 FQGNSA. The CDR3 extends over 15 amino acids. Trimming removed 4 bases from V and 8 bases from J, with 18 bases in between. As regards this clone: Its antigen remains unidentified.

The TCR was taken from an adult in good health and CMV-seronegative. Sample: memory CD4+ T cells from blood. This chain connects TRBV7-2 to TRBJ1-5, with D perhaps TRBD1 (5 bases). CDR3 protein: CASSSWDSNGEPQHF. DNA for the CDR3: TGTGCCAGCAGCTCCTGGGACTCCAATGGGGAGCCCCAGCATTTT.